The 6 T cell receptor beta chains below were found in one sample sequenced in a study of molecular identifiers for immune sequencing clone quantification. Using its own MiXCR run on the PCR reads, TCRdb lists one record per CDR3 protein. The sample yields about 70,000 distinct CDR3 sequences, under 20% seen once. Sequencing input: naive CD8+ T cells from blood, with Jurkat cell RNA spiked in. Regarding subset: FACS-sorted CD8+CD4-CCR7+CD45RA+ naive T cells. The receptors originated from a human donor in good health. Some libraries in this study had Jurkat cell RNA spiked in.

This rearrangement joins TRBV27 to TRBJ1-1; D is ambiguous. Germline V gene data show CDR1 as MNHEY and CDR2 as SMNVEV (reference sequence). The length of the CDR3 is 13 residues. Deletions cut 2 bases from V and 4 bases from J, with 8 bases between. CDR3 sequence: CASSLGPATEAFF. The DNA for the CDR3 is TGTGCCAGCAGTTTAGGCCCGGCCACTGAAGCTTTCTTT.

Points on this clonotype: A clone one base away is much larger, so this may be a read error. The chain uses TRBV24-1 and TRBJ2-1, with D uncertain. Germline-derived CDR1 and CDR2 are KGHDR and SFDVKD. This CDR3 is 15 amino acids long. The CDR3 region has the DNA TGTGGCACCAGTGTAGGCGGTAGCTCCTACAATGAGCAGTTCTTC. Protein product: CGTSVGGSSYNEQFF.

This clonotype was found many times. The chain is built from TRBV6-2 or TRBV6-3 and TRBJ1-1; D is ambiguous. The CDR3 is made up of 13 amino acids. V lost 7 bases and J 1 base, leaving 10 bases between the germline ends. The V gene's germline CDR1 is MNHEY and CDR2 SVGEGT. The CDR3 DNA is TGTGCCAGCACCGCCAGGACGAACACTGAAGCTTTCTTT. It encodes CASTARTNTEAFF.

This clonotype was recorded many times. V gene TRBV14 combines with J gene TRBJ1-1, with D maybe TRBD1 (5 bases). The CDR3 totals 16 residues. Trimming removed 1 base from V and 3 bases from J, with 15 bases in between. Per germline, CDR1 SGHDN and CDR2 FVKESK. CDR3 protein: CASSQVPSGGYTEAFF. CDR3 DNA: TGTGCCAGCAGCCAAGTCCCCTCCGGGGGGTACACTGAAGCTTTCTTT.

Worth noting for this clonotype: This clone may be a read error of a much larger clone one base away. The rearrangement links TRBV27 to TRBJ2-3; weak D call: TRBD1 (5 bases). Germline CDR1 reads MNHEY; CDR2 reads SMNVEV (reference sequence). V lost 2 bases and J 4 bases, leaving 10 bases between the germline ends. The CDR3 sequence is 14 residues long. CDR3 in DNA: TGTGCCAGCAGTTTACTGGACAACTCAGATACGCAGTATTTT. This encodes CASSLLDNSDTQYF.

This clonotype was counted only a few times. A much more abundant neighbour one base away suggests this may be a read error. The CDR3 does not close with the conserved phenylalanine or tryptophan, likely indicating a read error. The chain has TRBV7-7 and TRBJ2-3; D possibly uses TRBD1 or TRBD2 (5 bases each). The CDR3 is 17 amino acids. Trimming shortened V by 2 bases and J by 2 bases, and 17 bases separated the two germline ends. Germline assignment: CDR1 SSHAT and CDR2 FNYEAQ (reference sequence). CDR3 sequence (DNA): TGTGCCAGCAGCTTATCTGGGACCCTATCTCCCACAGATACGCAGTATTCT. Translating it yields CASSLSGTLSPTDTQYS.